This section outlines one TCR beta chain sequence together with its context. These data are taken from a study of T-cell memory formation after mild COVID-19. The V and J ends lost 6 bases and 5 bases, in that order; junction bases with no gene match: 17. The germline CDR1 and CDR2 sequences are SGHTS and YDEGEE. This CDR3 region has 16 residues. TCRdb re-called the 5' RACE reads through MiXCR, storing one row per CDR3 protein. The data show a few hundred thousand distinct CDR3 sequences, with around 27% seen just once and approximately 15% held by the top ten. The receptor was isolated from an adult woman who had mild COVID-19 (a few samples of this study predate the infection). Cell type and time point are not known. Sequenced: PBMCs or a T cell subset sorted from them (not recorded which). The genes are TRBV5-8 and TRBJ2-7, with 7 bases aligning to TRBD1. In nucleotides, the CDR3 is TGTGCCAGCACCCTGGGGACAGTCGATTCCCCCGACGAGCAGTACTTC. It encodes CASTLGTVDSPDEQYF.